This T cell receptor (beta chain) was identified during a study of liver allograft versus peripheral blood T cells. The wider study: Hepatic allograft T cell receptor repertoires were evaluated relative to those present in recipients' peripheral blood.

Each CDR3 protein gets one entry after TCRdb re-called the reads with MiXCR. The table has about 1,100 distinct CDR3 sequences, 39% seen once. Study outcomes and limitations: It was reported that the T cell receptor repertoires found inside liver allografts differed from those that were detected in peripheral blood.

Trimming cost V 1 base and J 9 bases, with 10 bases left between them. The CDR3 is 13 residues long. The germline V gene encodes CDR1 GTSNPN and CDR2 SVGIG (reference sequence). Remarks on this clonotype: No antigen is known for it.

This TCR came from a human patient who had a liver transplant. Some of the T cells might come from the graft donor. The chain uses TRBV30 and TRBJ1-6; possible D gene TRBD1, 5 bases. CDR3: CAWSESGISPLHF. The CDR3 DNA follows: TGTGCCTGGAGTGAATCAGGGATTTCACCCCTCCACTTT. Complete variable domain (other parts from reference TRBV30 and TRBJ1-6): SQTIHQWPATLVQPVGSPLSLECTVEGTSNPNLYWYRQAAGRGLQLLFYSVGIGQISSEVPQNLSASRPQDRQFILSSKKLLLSDSGFYLCAWSESGISPLHFGNGTRLTVT.